Listed here is a single T cell receptor beta chain. Its antigen is as yet unknown. It was with 60 Vbeta and 13 Jbeta primers that the PCR ran. Profiling relied on immunoSEQ multiplex PCR, and the TCRdb table lists in-frame clones only, not all of them. The repertoire holds 150,000 to 200,000 clones, roughly four fifths seen once, with around 1.9% in the top ten. These data are taken from a study of cytomegalovirus exposure and HLA in healthy donors. General study findings and limits: The classifier reportedly diagnosed cytomegalovirus status with high specificity and sensitivity.

Sequencing input: PBMCs. The receptor comes from a man younger than 35 in good health and CMV-seronegative.

The CDR3 reads CASSLGHGGSYEQYF. The CDR3 bases are TGTGCCAGCAGTCTTGGCCACGGGGGATCCTACGAGCAGTACTTC. This chain joins TRBV6-6 and TRBJ2-7; tentatively, D is TRBD2 (6 bases). Deletions cut 5 bases from V and 1 base from J, with 15 bases between. CDR3 size: 15 residues. The germline CDR1 and CDR2 sequences are MNHNY and SVGAGI (reference sequence).